Presented here are 32 T cell receptor beta chains from one specimen sequenced in a study of CD8+ T cells in alopecia areata. Sequencing relied on a cDNA template that was reverse transcribed from extracted RNA. Repertoires were generated with immunoSEQ multiplex PCR, while TCRdb's copy carries only in-frame clones and drops some. The data show over 120,000 clones, approximately 51% seen once. The sequenced sample was CD4+ T cells sorted from blood, obtained at week 0. The receptors here all came from a human donor with alopecia areata.

In its sample, this clone was seen once. V and J are TRBV5-1 and TRBJ1-1, with D unclear. V gave up 5 bases and J gave up 0 bases, with 8 bases separating them. CDR1 SGHRS and CDR2 YFSETQ come from the germline V gene. The CDR3 covers 13 residues. CDR3 amino acids: CASRPLLNTEAFF. DNA of the CDR3: TGCGCCAGCAGGCCCCTGTTGAACACTGAAGCTTTCTTT.

The gene calls are TRBV19 and TRBJ1-2; D not certain. The V gene's germline CDR1 is LNHDA and CDR2 SQIVND (reference sequence). This CDR3 has 11 residues. The V end lost 4 bases, the J end lost 6 bases, and 6 bases lay between the germline ends. The chain's CDR3 is CASSTVDGYTF. The CDR3 bases are TGTGCCAGTAGTACGGTGGATGGCTACACCTTC.

The chain couples TRBV6-5 to TRBJ2-7, with 9 bases identical to TRBD1. The germline V gene encodes CDR1 MNHEY and CDR2 SVGAGI. This CDR3 contains 15 residues. V dropped 7 bases and J dropped 0; count of bases not matched to a gene: 7. CDR3 sequence reads: CASKRTGESSYEQYF. DNA of the CDR3: TGTGCCAGCAAAAGGACAGGGGAATCCTCCTACGAGCAGTACTTC.

The chain is built from TRBV20-1 and TRBJ2-5, with unresolved D. CDR1 DFQATT and CDR2 SNEGSKA come from the germline V gene (reference sequence). The CDR3 totals 11 residues. The V gene lost 6 bases and the J gene lost 5 bases, with 10 bases spanning the gap. CDR3 DNA sequence: TGCAGTGCGACCTTCTTGGAGACCCAGTACTTC. This gives the protein CSATFLETQYF.

The genes are TRBV4-1 and TRBJ2-5; 8 bases are a match to TRBD2. After removal of 4 bases from V and 1 base from J, the junction contained 8 bases not matched to a gene. Germline V gene lookup returns CDR1 MGHRA and CDR2 YSYEKL. This CDR3 comprises 16 residues. CDR3: CASSLRAGGVQETQYF. DNA of the CDR3: TGCGCCAGCAGCCTGAGGGCGGGAGGAGTCCAAGAGACCCAGTACTTC.

This clone was seen only a few times. The chain recombines TRBV20-1 with TRBJ2-2; no clear D. Germline V lookup: CDR1 DFQATT, CDR2 SNEGSKA (reference sequence). V dropped 4 bases and J dropped 7 bases, with 7 bases sitting between them. The CDR3 spans 11 residues. CDR3 nucleotide sequence: TGCAGTGCTACAAGTTTCGGGGAGCTGTTTTTT. Encoded protein: CSATSFGELFF.

The rearrangement links TRBV19 to TRBJ2-1, with unresolved D. Deletions cut 6 bases from V and 6 bases from J, with 6 bases between. Germline loops: CDR1 LNHDA, CDR2 SQIVND (reference sequence). The CDR3 spans 11 residues. This CDR3 is CASSKTNEQFF. The CDR3 bases are TGTGCCAGTAGCAAGACCAATGAGCAGTTCTTC. Full variable domain (missing parts from reference TRBV19 and TRBJ2-1): DGGITQSPKYLFRKEGQNVTLSCEQNLNHDAMYWYRQDPGQGLRLIYYSQIVNDFQKGDIAEGYSVSREKKESFPLTVTSAQKNPTAFYLCASSKTNEQFFGPGTRLTVL.

The chain has TRBV14 and TRBJ2-7, with D possibly being TRBD1 (5 bases). Germline V gives CDR1 SGHDN, CDR2 FVKESK. The CDR3 runs 14 residues. Between the trimmed V and J ends, which lost 6 bases and 9 bases, there was a span of 21 bases. For the CDR3, the DNA is TGTGCCAGCAGGGGTCTTGAATGGGGCCGTCGGCAGTACTTC. Amino acid sequence: CASRGLEWGRRQYF.

The chain is built from TRBV14 and TRBJ2-7; 7 bases are a match to TRBD2. The V segment lost 5 bases and the J segment 6 bases; nucleotides outside the gene matches: 7. The CDR3 runs 13 residues. The germline V gene has CDR1 SGHDN and CDR2 FVKESK. The CDR3 DNA follows: TGTGCCAGCAGCTTGTCGGGAGGCGGCGAGCAGTACTTC. Encoded protein: CASSLSGGGEQYF. Complete variable domain (other parts from reference TRBV14 and TRBJ2-7): EAGVTQFPSHSVIEKGQTVTLRCDPISGHDNLYWYRRVMGKEIKFLLHFVKESKQDESGMPNNRFLAERTGGTYSTLKVQPAELEDSGVYFCASSLSGGGEQYFGPGTRLTVT.

This chain links TRBV2 with TRBJ2-1, with 11 bases fitting TRBD2. After removal of 0 bases from V and 7 bases from J, the junction contained 11 bases not matched to a gene. This CDR3 is built from 18 residues. Germline CDR1 reads SNHLY; CDR2 reads FYNNEI. The CDR3 DNA reads as TGTGCCAGCAGTGAAGCCGCCGCATTAGCGGGAGGGAGGAATGAGCAGTTCTTC. Amino acid sequence: CASSEAAALAGGRNEQFF.

This sequence joins TRBV29-1 and TRBJ2-3; possible D gene TRBD2, 5 bases. In germline, CDR1 is SQVTM, CDR2 ANQGSEA. Between the trimmed V and J ends, which lost 5 bases and 6 bases, there was a span of 12 bases. CDR3 size: 12 residues. As DNA, the CDR3 is TGCAGCGTTATTGCAAGAGGGGATACGCAGTATTTT. Translated: CSVIARGDTQYF.

This clone has a handful of counts. The CDR3 DNA is TGTGCCTGGAGAACCTGGGGCACTGAAGCTTTCTTT. Translating it yields CAWRTWGTEAFF. The V and J genes are TRBV30 and TRBJ1-1; D is undetermined. Germline loops: CDR1 GTSNPN, CDR2 SVGIG (reference sequence). V was clipped by 3 bases and J by 4 bases, with 9 bases between them. There are 12 residues in the CDR3. The complete variable domain, with remaining parts taken from reference TRBV30 and TRBJ1-1, reads SQTIHQWPATLVQPVGSPLSLECTVEGTSNPNLYWYRQAAGRGLQLLFYSVGIGQISSEVPQNLSASRPQDRQFILSSKKLLLSDSGFYLCAWRTWGTEAFFGQGTRLTVV.

This clone was seen a handful of times. The V call is TRBV27, the J call TRBJ1-2; D unresolved. V was trimmed by 5 bases and J by 3 bases, leaving 7 bases between them. Germline V gene sequence: CDR1 MNHEY, CDR2 SMNVEV (reference sequence). This CDR3 is 12 amino acids long. CDR3 residues: CASSGDYYGYTF. In DNA, the CDR3 is TGTGCCAGCAGTGGGGATTACTATGGCTACACCTTC.

This CDR3 is CASSPGTSTDTQYF. CDR3 in DNA: TGTGCCAGCAGTCCCGGGACTAGCACAGATACGCAGTATTTT. The chain uses TRBV25-1 and TRBJ2-3, with D tentatively TRBD2 (6 bases). The CDR3 is 14 residues long. Germline V gives CDR1 MGHDK, CDR2 SYGVNS. Between the trimmed V and J ends, which lost 5 bases and 0 bases, there was a span of 9 bases.

This chain uses TRBV30 with TRBJ2-7; D is unresolved. This CDR3 comprises 12 residues. Germline-derived CDR1 and CDR2 are GTSNPN and SVGIG (reference sequence). Trimming removed 6 bases at V and 0 bases at J, with 9 bases between. In DNA, the CDR3 is TGTGCCTGCGAAACAAGCTCCTACGAGCAGTACTTC. Translation gives CACETSSYEQYF.

This clone occurred once. V is TRBV4-3 and J is TRBJ2-6; TRBD1 agrees at 10 bases. With V trimmed by 5 bases and J by 0 bases, 7 bases remained unmatched. The CDR3 covers 18 residues. Per the germline V gene, CDR1 is LGHNA and CDR2 is YSLEER. The chain's CDR3 is CASSGRQGAGSGANVLTF. The CDR3 coding sequence is TGCGCCAGCAGCGGACGACAGGGGGCGGGCTCTGGGGCCAACGTCCTGACTTTC.

This clone was found a few times. The chain couples TRBV4-1 to TRBJ2-5, with D tentatively TRBD2 (6 bases). Germline V gives CDR1 MGHRA, CDR2 YSYEKL. CDR3 length: 16 residues. Trimming shortened V by 4 bases and J by 3 bases, and 18 bases separated the two germline ends. The CDR3 DNA follows: TGCGCCAGCAGCCCATCCCCGGGAGCAGGGAAAGAGACCCAGTACTTC. This codes for CASSPSPGAGKETQYF.

The V call is TRBV7-9, the J call TRBJ2-7; D gene ambiguous. The length of the CDR3 is 11 residues. Trimming cost V 5 bases and J 3 bases, with 5 bases left between them. Germline V gene sequence: CDR1 SEHNR, CDR2 FQNEAQ (reference sequence). CDR3 sequence: CASSPYYEQYF. CDR3 coding DNA: TGTGCCAGCAGCCCGTACTACGAGCAGTACTTC. The full variable domain, with the rest looked up from reference TRBV7-9 and TRBJ2-7, is DTGVSQNPRHKITKRGQNVTFRCDPISEHNRLYWYRQTLGQGPEFLTYFQNEAQLEKSRLLSDRFSAERPKGSFSTLEIQRTEQGDSAMYLCASSPYYEQYFGPGTRLTVT.

Regarding this clone: Other nucleotide sequences from this sample produce the same CDR3. The chain uses TRBV5-1 and TRBJ2-2; 8 positions agree with TRBD2. Germline V gene lookup returns CDR1 SGHRS and CDR2 YFSETQ. After removal of 0 bases from V and 5 bases from J, the junction contained 3 bases not matched to a gene. The CDR3 sequence is 15 residues long. DNA of the CDR3: TGCGCCAGCAGCTTGGTACTAGCGGATACCGGGGAGCTGTTTTTT. As protein: CASSLVLADTGELFF.

The chain combines TRBV18 with TRBJ1-2; 7 bases line up with TRBD1. The CDR3 runs to 15 residues. Germline CDR1 reads KGHSH; CDR2 reads LQKENI. J was trimmed by 6 bases and V by 3 bases; bases with no gene match: 10. The CDR3: CASSPETGTLDGYTF. The CDR3 coding sequence is TGTGCCAGCTCACCCGAGACAGGGACACTGGATGGCTACACCTTC.

The chain links TRBV7-7 to TRBJ2-1; perhaps TRBD2 as D (5 bases). The V and J ends lost 0 bases and 10 bases respectively, with 13 bases between them. The germline CDR1 and CDR2 sequences are SSHAT and FNYEAQ (reference sequence). This CDR3 is 14 amino acids long. The CDR3 protein is CASSLASGGFEQFF. The CDR3 nucleotides are TGTGCCAGCAGCTTAGCGTCAGGCGGGTTCGAGCAGTTCTTC.

This sequence joins TRBV9 and TRBJ2-2; D is uncertain. Deletions cut 0 bases from V and 6 bases from J, with 12 bases between. The CDR3 loop spans 15 amino acids. Looked up from germline, CDR1 is SGDLS and CDR2 is YYNGEE. In DNA, the CDR3 is TGTGCCAGCAGCGTAGATCCGGGTACGGCCGGGGAGCTGTTTTTT. It translates to CASSVDPGTAGELFF. Full variable domain (missing parts from reference TRBV9 and TRBJ2-2): DSGVTQTPKHLITATGQRVTLRCSPRSGDLSVYWYQQSLDQGLQFLIQYYNGEERAKGNILERFSAQQFPDLHSELNLSSLELGDSALYFCASSVDPGTAGELFFGEGSRLTVL.

The rearrangement joins TRBV15 to TRBJ2-5; tentatively, D is TRBD1 or TRBD2 (5 bases each). V was clipped by 1 base and J by 5 bases, with 14 bases between them. Germline CDR1 is LNHNV and CDR2 is YYDKDF (reference sequence). The CDR3 covers 15 residues. In nucleotides, the CDR3 is TGTGCCACCAGCAGAGGGGGGAGAGAGTGGGAGACCCAGTACTTC. It encodes CATSRGGREWETQYF.

The rearrangement links TRBV2 to TRBJ1-1; TRBD1 might be the D (6 bases). The CDR3 is made up of 11 amino acids. Germline V gene lookup returns CDR1 SNHLY and CDR2 FYNNEI. Deletions cut 6 bases from V and 8 bases from J, with 10 bases between. CDR3 protein: CASRRQDEAFF. In DNA form, the CDR3 reads TGTGCCAGCAGAAGACAGGACGAAGCTTTCTTT. Drawing the rest from reference TRBV2 and TRBJ1-1, the complete variable domain is EPEVTQTPSHQVTQMGQEVILRCVPISNHLYFYWYRQILGQKVEFLVSFYNNEISEKSEIFDDQFSVERPDGSNFTLKIRSTKLEDSAMYFCASRRQDEAFFGQGTRLTVV.

The gene calls are TRBV5-1 and TRBJ2-5; D remains ambiguous. CDR3 size: 13 residues. Germline CDR1 and CDR2: SGHRS and YFSETQ. Trimming took 3 bases from V and 0 from J, leaving 6 bases between them. The CDR3: CASSSLNQETQYF. As DNA, the CDR3 is TGCGCCAGCAGCTCCCTAAACCAAGAGACCCAGTACTTC.

The V call is TRBV7-3, the J call TRBJ2-5; maybe TRBD1 (6 bases). V dropped 4 bases and J dropped 6 bases, with 12 bases sitting between them. The germline gives CDR1 SGHTA, CDR2 FQGTGA. The CDR3 consists of 13 residues. The CDR3 loop reads CASSSGHGQTQYF. The CDR3 region has the DNA TGTGCCAGCAGCTCGGGACATGGGCAGACCCAGTACTTC.

Points on this clone: Other nucleotide sequences from this sample produce the same CDR3. V gene TRBV5-1 combines with J gene TRBJ2-5, with TRBD1 matching 9 bases. V shed 4 bases, J shed 4 bases, and the junction held 2 bases outside the gene matches. CDR3 length: 13 residues. The germline V gene encodes CDR1 SGHRS and CDR2 YFSETQ. The CDR3 spells CASSRDRAETQYF. In DNA, the CDR3 is TGCGCCAGCAGCAGGGACAGGGCAGAGACCCAGTACTTC.

The rearrangement uses TRBV7-2 and TRBJ2-3, with D uncertain. Trimming pared 5 bases from V and 5 bases from J, leaving 5 bases between. The CDR3 is made up of 11 amino acids. CDR1 and CDR2 (germline): SGHTA, FQGNSA. The CDR3 is CASSDLDTQYF. Written as DNA, the CDR3 is TGTGCCAGCAGCGACCTAGATACGCAGTATTTT.

In its sample, this clone was seen a few times. V and J are TRBV14 and TRBJ1-2; D is perhaps TRBD1 (6 bases). Trimming shortened V by 0 bases and J by 8 bases, and 19 bases separated the two germline ends. CDR1 is SGHDN and CDR2 is FVKESK in the germline V gene. The CDR3 has 16 residues. The CDR3 sequence: CASSQDPRSGAGGYTF. The CDR3 DNA reads TGTGCCAGCAGCCAAGATCCCCGGTCGGGGGCCGGCGGCTACACCTTC.

The table lists this clone with a few counts. J is TRBJ2-6 and V is TRBV30, with unresolved D. Germline V gene sequence: CDR1 GTSNPN, CDR2 SVGIG (reference sequence). This CDR3 is built from 17 residues. V was trimmed by 1 base and J by 0 bases, leaving 13 bases between them. CDR3 region: CAWSEQKNPSGANVLTF. For the CDR3, the DNA is TGTGCCTGGAGTGAGCAGAAGAACCCCTCTGGGGCCAACGTCCTGACTTTC.

V and J are TRBV4-2 and TRBJ2-7; D may be TRBD2 (6 bases). Trimming shortened V by 0 bases and J by 3 bases, and 9 bases separated the two germline ends. The CDR3 extends over 14 amino acids. Germline V CDR1 and CDR2: LGHNA, YNFKEQ. The CDR3 DNA is TGTGCCAGCAGCCAAGAACGGGACTTCTACGAGCAGTACTTC. It codes for CASSQERDFYEQYF.

This clone has a handful of counts. The V gene is TRBV29-1, the J gene TRBJ2-2; D possibly corresponds to TRBD2 (5 bases). Trimming took off 5 bases at V and 7 bases at J, with 8 bases between the two ends. Germline V gives CDR1 SQVTM, CDR2 ANQGSEA. The length of the CDR3 is 11 residues. The DNA of the CDR3 is TGCAGCGTTCTGGCGGGCGGGGAGCTGTTTTTT. It yields the protein CSVLAGGELFF.